This T cell receptor beta chain stems from a study of beta chain features in type 1 diabetes. CD45RO/CCR7/CD25/CD127/CD95/CD27 separated CD4+ naive, central memory, regulatory and stem cell-like memory cells by sorting. The CDR3 consists of 14 residues. Unmatched junction bases numbered 6, after V lost 6 bases and J lost 7 bases. From germline, CDR1 is MDHEN and CDR2 SYDVKM. Study-wide points: Among all four CD4+ subsets, Type 1 diabetes patients had TCRB CDR3s that were moderately but significantly shorter. Patients' naive, central memory and regulatory TCRB repertoires appeared more alike than those of healthy donors.

Investigators reverse transcribed all isolated RNA, so they sequenced expressed TCRB transcripts. The assay was immunoSEQ multiplex PCR, and TCRdb's table has in-frame clones only and misses some. This sample carries around 250,000 clones, around 21% of them seen once, and the ten largest clones take about 0.027%. This clone was detected only a few times. Antigen unknown. The V and J genes are TRBV28 and TRBJ2-5; 12 bases are a match to TRBD2. This receptor was obtained from a woman aged 40 to 50 with type 1 diabetes. Material for sequencing was naive CD4+ T cells from blood. The CDR3 DNA is TGTGCCAGCAGCAAAAGGACTAGCGGGGTGACCCAGTACTTC. This translates into CASSKRTSGVTQYF.